This T cell receptor beta chain is drawn from a study of siplizumab effects on memory and regulatory T cells. Study conclusions and caveats: The majority of clones, roughly 75-96% of proliferating CD4+ or CD8+ clones, lacked an assignable naive or memory phenotype. Sequences below about 10^-5 frequency were poorly captured, limiting mapping of alloreactive clones. On average, roughly 69% of mappable alloreactive CD4+ clones were Treg-derived under siplizumab, against about 25% in controls.

The protocol was immunoSEQ multiplex PCR, while the TCRdb copy is restricted to in-frame clones and leaves out a portion. The sample lists around 68,000 clones; 80% to 90% were seen once. About this clone: Its cognate antigen is unknown.

The CDR3 has 11 residues. Germline CDR1 and CDR2: SGHRS and YFSETQ. V dropped 6 bases and J dropped 9 bases, with 10 bases sitting between them. Sequenced: Tregs sorted from blood. This TCR was recovered from a human donor in good health. The V call is TRBV5-1, the J call TRBJ2-1; D is possibly TRBD1 (5 bases). The CDR3 nucleotides are TGCGCCAGCAAAAGGGGCCTTGAGCAGTTCTTC. Residues: CASKRGLEQFF.